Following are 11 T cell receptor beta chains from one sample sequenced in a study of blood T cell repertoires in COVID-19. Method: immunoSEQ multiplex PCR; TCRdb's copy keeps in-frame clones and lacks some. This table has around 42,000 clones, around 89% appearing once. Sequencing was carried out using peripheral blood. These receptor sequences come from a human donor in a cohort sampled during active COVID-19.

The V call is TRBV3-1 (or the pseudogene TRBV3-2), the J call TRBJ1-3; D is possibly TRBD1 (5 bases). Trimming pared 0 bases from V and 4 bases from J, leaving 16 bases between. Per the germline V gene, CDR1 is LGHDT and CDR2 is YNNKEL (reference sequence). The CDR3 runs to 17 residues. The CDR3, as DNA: TGTGCCAGCAGCCAAGATCTTTTTGGGGGGAAGGGAAACACCATATATTTT. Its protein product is CASSQDLFGGKGNTIYF.

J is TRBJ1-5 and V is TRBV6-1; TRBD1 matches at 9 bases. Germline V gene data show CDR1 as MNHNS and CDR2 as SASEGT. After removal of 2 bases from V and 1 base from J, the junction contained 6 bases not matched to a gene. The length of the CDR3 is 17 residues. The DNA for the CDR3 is TGTGCCAGCAGTGAACTGAGGGACAGGGCCAGCAATCAGCCCCAGCATTTT. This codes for CASSELRDRASNQPQHF.

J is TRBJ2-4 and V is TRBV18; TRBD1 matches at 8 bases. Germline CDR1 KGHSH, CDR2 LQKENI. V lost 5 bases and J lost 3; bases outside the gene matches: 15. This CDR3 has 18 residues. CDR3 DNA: TGTGCCAGCTCATCGATTCGCCCCGGACAGGGTGGCAAAAACATTCAGTACTTC. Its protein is CASSSIRPGQGGKNIQYF. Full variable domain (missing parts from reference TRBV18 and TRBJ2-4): NAGVMQNPRHLVRRRGQEARLRCSPMKGHSHVYWYRQLPEEGLKFMVYLQKENIIDESGMPKERFSAEFPKEGPSILRIQQVVRGDSAAYFCASSSIRPGQGGKNIQYFGAGTRLSVL.

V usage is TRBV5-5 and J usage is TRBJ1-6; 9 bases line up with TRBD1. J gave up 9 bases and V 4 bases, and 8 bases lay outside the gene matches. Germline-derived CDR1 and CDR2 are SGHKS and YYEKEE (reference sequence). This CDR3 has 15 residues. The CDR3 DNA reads TGTGCCAGCAGCGAGCAGGACAGGGGCGGTTCACCCCTCCACTTT. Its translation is CASSEQDRGGSPLHF.

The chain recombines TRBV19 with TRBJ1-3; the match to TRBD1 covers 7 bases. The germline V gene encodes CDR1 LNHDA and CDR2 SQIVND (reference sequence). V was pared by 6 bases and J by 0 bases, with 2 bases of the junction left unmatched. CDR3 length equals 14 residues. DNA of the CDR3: TGTGCCAGTAGGCGGGACAGCTCTGGAAACACCATATATTTT. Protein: CASRRDSSGNTIYF.

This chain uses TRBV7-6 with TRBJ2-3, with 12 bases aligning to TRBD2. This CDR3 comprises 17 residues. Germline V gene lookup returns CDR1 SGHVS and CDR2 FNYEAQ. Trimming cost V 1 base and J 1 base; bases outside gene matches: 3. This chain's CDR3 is CASSLVPSGGGTDTQYF. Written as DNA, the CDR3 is TGTGCCAGCAGCTTAGTTCCTAGCGGGGGGGGCACAGATACGCAGTATTTT.

Here the CDR3 reads CASSSQDRSNTEAFF. Written as DNA, the CDR3 is TGTGCCAGCAGCTCTCAGGACAGATCGAACACTGAAGCTTTCTTT. The chain has TRBV13 and TRBJ1-1, with D possibly being TRBD1 (6 bases). The length of the CDR3 is 15 residues. Per the germline V gene, CDR1 is PRHDT and CDR2 is FYEKMQ (reference sequence). V was clipped by 4 bases and J by 1 base, with 13 bases between them.

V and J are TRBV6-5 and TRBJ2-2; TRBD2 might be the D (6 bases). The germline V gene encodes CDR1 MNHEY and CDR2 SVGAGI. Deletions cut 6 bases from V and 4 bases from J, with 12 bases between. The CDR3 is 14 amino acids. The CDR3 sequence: CASRDLGGTGELFF. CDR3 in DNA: TGTGCCAGCAGGGATCTCGGGGGCACCGGGGAGCTGTTTTTT.

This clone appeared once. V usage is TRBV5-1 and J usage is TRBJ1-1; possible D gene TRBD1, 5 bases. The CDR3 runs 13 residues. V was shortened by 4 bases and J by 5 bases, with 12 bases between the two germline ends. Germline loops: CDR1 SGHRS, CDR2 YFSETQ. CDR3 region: CASSPERGTEAFF. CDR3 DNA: TGCGCCAGCAGCCCGGAAAGGGGTACTGAAGCTTTCTTT.

CDR3 DNA sequence: TGTGCCTGGACCCGGGACAGGGCTGGCTACACCTTC. This translates into CAWTRDRAGYTF. V and J are TRBV30 and TRBJ1-2; 9 bases are shared with TRBD1. The CDR3 totals 12 residues. V lost 4 bases and J lost 7; bases outside the gene matches: 4. CDR1 is GTSNPN and CDR2 is SVGIG in the germline V gene (reference sequence).

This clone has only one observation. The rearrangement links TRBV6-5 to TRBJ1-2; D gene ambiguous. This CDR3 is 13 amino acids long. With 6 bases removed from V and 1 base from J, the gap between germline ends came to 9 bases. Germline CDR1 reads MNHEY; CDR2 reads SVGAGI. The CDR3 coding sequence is TGTGCCAGCAGCCTAGATCTTAACTATGGCTACACCTTC. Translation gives CASSLDLNYGYTF.